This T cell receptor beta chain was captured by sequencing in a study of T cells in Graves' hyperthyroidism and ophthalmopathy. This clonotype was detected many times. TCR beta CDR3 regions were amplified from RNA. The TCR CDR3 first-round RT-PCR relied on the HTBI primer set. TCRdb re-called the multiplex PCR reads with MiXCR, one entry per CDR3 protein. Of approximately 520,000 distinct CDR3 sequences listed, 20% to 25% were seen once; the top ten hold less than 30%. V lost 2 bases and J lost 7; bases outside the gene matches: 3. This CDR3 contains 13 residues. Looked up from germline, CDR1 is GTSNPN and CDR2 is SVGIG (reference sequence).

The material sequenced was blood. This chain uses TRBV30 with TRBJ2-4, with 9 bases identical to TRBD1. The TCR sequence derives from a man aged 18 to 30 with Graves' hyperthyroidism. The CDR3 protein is CAWSTGQGNIQYF. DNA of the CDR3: TGTGCCTGGAGTACAGGACAGGGGAACATTCAGTACTTC. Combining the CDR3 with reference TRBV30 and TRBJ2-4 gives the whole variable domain SQTIHQWPATLVQPVGSPLSLECTVEGTSNPNLYWYRQAAGRGLQLLFYSVGIGQISSEVPQNLSASRPQDRQFILSSKKLLLSDSGFYLCAWSTGQGNIQYFGAGTRLSVL.